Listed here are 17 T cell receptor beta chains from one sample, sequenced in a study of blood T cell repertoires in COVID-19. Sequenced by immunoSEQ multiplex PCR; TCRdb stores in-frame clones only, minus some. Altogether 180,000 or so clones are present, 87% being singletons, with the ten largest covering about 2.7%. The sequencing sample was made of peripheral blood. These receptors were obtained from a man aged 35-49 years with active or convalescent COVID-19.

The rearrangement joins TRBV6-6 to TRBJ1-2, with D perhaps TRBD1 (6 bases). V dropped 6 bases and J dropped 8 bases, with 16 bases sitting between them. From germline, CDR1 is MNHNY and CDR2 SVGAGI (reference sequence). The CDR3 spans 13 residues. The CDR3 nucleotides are TGTGCCAGCAGGACACAGGGATTCGACGGCTACACCTTC. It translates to CASRTQGFDGYTF.

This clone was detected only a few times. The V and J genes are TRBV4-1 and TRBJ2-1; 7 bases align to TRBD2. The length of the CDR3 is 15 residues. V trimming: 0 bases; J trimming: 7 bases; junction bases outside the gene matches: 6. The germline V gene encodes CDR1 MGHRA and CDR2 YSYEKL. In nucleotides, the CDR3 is TGCGCCAGCAGCCAAGAAAGGACTAGGGCTAATGAGCAGTTCTTC. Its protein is CASSQERTRANEQFF.

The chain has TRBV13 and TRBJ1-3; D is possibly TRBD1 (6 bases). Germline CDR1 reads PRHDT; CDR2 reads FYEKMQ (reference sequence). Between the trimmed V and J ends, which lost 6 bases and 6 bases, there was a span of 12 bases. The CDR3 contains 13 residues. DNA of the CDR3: TGTGCCAGCAGACGACAGGTACAAAACACCATATATTTT. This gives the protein CASRRQVQNTIYF. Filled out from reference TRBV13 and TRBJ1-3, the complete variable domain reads AAGVIQSPRHLIKEKRETATLKCYPIPRHDTVYWYQQGPGQDPQFLISFYEKMQSDKGSIPDRFSAQQFSDYHSELNMSSLELGDSALYFCASRRQVQNTIYFGEGSWLTVV.

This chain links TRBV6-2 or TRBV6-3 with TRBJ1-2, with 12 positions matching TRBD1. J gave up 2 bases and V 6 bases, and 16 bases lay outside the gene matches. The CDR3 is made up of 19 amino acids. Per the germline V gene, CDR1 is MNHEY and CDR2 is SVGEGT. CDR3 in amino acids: CASSDQSGTGGWSNYGYTF. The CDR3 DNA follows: TGTGCCAGCAGCGATCAGTCCGGGACAGGGGGCTGGAGCAACTATGGCTACACCTTC.

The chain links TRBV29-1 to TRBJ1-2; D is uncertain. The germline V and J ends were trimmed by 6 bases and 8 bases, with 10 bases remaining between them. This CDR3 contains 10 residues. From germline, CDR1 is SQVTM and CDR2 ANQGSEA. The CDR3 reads CSVRGRGYTF. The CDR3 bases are TGCAGCGTAAGAGGTAGAGGCTACACCTTC.

The CDR3 spells CASRQGGARQPQHF. CDR3 coding DNA: TGTGCCAGCAGACAGGGGGGGGCCCGTCAGCCCCAGCATTTT. The rearrangement uses TRBV28 and TRBJ1-5; 8 bases align to TRBD1. CDR1 and CDR2 from the germline V gene are MDHEN and SYDVKM. The V and J ends lost 6 bases and 6 bases, in that order; junction bases with no gene match: 7. The CDR3 totals 14 residues.

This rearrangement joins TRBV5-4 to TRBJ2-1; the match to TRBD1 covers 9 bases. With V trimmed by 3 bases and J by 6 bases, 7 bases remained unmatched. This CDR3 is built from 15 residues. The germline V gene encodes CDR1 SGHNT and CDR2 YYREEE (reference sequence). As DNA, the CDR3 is TGTGCCAGCAGCTCACGACAGGGGGTTCGCAATGAGCAGTTCTTC. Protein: CASSSRQGVRNEQFF. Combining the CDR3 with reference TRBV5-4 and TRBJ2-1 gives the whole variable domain ETGVTQSPTHLIKTRGQQVTLRCSSQSGHNTVSWYQQALGQGPQFIFQYYREEENGRGNFPPRFSGLQFPNYSSELNVNALELDDSALYLCASSSRQGVRNEQFFGPGTRLTVL.

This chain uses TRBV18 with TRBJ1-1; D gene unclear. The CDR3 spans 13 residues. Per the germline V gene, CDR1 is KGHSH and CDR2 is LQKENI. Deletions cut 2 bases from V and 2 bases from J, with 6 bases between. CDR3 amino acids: CASSPTANTEAFF. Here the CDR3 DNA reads TGTGCCAGCTCACCAACAGCTAACACTGAAGCTTTCTTT.

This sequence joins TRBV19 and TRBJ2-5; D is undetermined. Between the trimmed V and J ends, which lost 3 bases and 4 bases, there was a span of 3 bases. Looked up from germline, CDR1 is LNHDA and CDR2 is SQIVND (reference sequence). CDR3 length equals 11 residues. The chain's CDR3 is CASSIIETQYF. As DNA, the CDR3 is TGTGCCAGTAGTATCATAGAGACCCAGTACTTC.

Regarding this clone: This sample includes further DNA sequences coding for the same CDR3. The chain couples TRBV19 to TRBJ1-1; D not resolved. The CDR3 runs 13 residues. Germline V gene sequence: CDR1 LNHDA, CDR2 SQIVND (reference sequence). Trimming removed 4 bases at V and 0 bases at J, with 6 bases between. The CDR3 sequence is CASSRQVNTEAFF. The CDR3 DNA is TGTGCCAGTAGTAGGCAGGTGAACACTGAAGCTTTCTTT.

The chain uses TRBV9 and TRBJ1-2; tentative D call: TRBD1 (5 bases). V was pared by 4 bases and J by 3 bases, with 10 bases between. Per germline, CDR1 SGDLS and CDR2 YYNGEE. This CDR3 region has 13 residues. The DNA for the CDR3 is TGTGCCAGCAGCTCGACCAGGGACTATGGCTACACCTTC. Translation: CASSSTRDYGYTF.

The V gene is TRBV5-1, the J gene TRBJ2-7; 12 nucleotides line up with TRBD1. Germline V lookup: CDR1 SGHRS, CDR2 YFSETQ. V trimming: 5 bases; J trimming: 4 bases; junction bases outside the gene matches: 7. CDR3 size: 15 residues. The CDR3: CASSSGTGGGYEQYF. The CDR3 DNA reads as TGCGCCAGCAGTTCCGGGACAGGGGGCGGGTACGAGCAGTACTTC. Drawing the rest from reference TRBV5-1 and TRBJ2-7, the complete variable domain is KAGVTQTPRYLIKTRGQQVTLSCSPISGHRSVSWYQQTPGQGLQFLFEYFSETQRNKGNFPGRFSGRQFSNSRSEMNVSTLELGDSALYLCASSSGTGGGYEQYFGPGTRLTVT.

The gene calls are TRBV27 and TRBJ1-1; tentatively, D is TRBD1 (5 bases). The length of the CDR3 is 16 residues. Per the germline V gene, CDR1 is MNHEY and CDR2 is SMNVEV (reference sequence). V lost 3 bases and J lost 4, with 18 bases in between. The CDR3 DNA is TGTGCCAGCAGTTTCTTGGGGGGATTAGAGGGCACTGAAGCTTTCTTT. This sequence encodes CASSFLGGLEGTEAFF.

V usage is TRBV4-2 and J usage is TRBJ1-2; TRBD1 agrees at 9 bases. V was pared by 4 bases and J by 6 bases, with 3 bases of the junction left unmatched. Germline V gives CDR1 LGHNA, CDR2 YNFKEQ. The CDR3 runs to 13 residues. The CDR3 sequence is CASSLTGGDGYTF. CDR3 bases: TGTGCCAGCAGCCTAACAGGGGGCGATGGCTACACCTTC.

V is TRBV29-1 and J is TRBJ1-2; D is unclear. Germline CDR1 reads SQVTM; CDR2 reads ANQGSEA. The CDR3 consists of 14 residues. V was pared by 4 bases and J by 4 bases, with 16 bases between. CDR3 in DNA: TGCAGCGTTGTTAGCATGGAAGAGAGCTATGGCTACACCTTC. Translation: CSVVSMEESYGYTF.

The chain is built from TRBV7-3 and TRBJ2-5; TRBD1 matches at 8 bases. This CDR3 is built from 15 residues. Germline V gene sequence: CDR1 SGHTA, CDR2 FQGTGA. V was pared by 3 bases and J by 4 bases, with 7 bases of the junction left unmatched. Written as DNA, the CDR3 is TGTGCCAGCAGCTTTACACCAGGGGGCGGAGAGACCCAGTACTTC. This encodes CASSFTPGGGETQYF.

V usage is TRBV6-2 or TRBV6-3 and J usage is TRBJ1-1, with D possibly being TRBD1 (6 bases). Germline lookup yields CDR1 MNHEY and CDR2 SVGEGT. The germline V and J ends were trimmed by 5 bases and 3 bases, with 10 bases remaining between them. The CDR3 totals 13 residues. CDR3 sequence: CASSRDKYTEAFF. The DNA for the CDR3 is TGTGCCAGCAGTAGGGACAAATACACTGAAGCTTTCTTT.